The 20 T cell receptor beta chains below come from one sample, sequenced in a study of blood T cell repertoires in COVID-19. Here immunoSEQ multiplex PCR was the method, and the copy in TCRdb shows in-frame clones only, minus some. The sample includes 200,000 to 250,000 clones, about 82% seen only once; the top ten take roughly 2%. Sequencing was done on a sample of PBMCs or T cells enriched from blood (not recorded which). The receptors were gathered from a woman in her forties or fifties who had recovered from COVID-19.

The rearrangement joins TRBV4-3 to TRBJ2-3; 8 nucleotides agree with TRBD2. The CDR3 sequence is 16 residues long. From germline, CDR1 is LGHNA and CDR2 YSLEER. Losses at the gene ends were 0 bases for V and 6 bases for J; bases not matched to a gene: 8. The CDR3 DNA is TGCGCCAGCAGCCAAGATAACGGGAGGGTGCCCGATACGCAGTATTTT. Its translation is CASSQDNGRVPDTQYF.

In nucleotides, the CDR3 is TGTGCCAGCAGCCAAGGGACAGGGAAAAATCAGCCCCAGCATTTT. As protein: CASSQGTGKNQPQHF. V is TRBV3-1 (or the pseudogene TRBV3-2) and J is TRBJ1-5, with 8 bases aligning to TRBD1. Germline lookup yields CDR1 LGHDT and CDR2 YNNKEL (reference sequence). J gave up 4 bases and V 1 base, and 3 bases lay outside the gene matches. The CDR3 length is 15 residues.

The chain couples TRBV6-2 or TRBV6-3 to TRBJ2-1; TRBD2 matches at 8 bases. Unmatched junction bases numbered 19, after V lost 2 bases and J lost 4 bases. The CDR3 consists of 20 residues. The V gene's germline CDR1 is MNHEY and CDR2 SVGEGT. CDR3 residues: CASSYAERGPGTRGYNEQFF. CDR3 DNA: TGTGCCAGCAGTTACGCGGAGAGGGGACCAGGGACTAGGGGTTACAATGAGCAGTTCTTC.

In its sample, this clone was seen once. V and J are TRBV7-9 and TRBJ2-2, with TRBD2 matching over 8 bases. CDR1 and CDR2 (germline): SEHNR, FQNEAQ (reference sequence). Germline trimming cut 1 base from V and 8 bases from J; bases unmatched to any gene: 6. The CDR3 is 15 amino acids. As DNA, the CDR3 is TGTGCCAGCAGCTTAGGAGCGGGAGTCGTAGGGGAGCTGTTTTTT. Protein: CASSLGAGVVGELFF.

The V call is TRBV7-2, the J call TRBJ2-1, with 14 nucleotides matching TRBD2. From germline, CDR1 is SGHTA and CDR2 FQGNSA. V trimming: 6 bases; J trimming: 0 bases; junction bases outside the gene matches: 1. This CDR3 is 16 amino acids long. CDR3 sequence: CASRTSGGASYNEQFF. The CDR3, as DNA: TGTGCCAGCAGGACTAGCGGGGGGGCCTCCTACAATGAGCAGTTCTTC.

The chain links TRBV7-8 to TRBJ2-7; 8 bases are shared with TRBD2. The CDR3 is 16 residues long. Germline CDR1 reads SGHVS; CDR2 reads FQNEAQ. V was clipped by 1 base and J by 2 bases; unmatched bases: 7. CDR3: CASSLGVLAAAYEQYF. Here the CDR3 DNA reads TGTGCCAGCAGCTTAGGGGTACTAGCGGCAGCCTACGAGCAGTACTTC.

V and J are TRBV7-9 and TRBJ1-5, with 8 bases fitting TRBD1. The CDR3 spans 14 residues. V trimming: 4 bases; J trimming: 7 bases; junction bases outside the gene matches: 6. From germline, CDR1 is SEHNR and CDR2 FQNEAQ (reference sequence). CDR3 protein: CASSSDRGGQPQHF. The CDR3 coding sequence is TGTGCCAGCAGCTCTGACAGGGGTGGACAGCCCCAGCATTTT. The full variable domain, with the rest looked up from reference TRBV7-9 and TRBJ1-5, is DTGVSQNPRHKITKRGQNVTFRCDPISEHNRLYWYRQTLGQGPEFLTYFQNEAQLEKSRLLSDRFSAERPKGSFSTLEIQRTEQGDSAMYLCASSSDRGGQPQHFGDGTRLSIL.

This clone has only one observation. The J gene is TRBJ1-6, the V gene TRBV15, with D perhaps TRBD1 (6 bases). Trimming removed 3 bases from V and 9 bases from J, with 18 bases in between. Germline CDR1 and CDR2: LNHNV and YYDKDF (reference sequence). This CDR3 is 16 amino acids long. CDR3 nucleotides: TGTGCCACCAGCAGGTGGGGGCCCAGCGGCGGTTCACCCCTCCACTTT. This gives the protein CATSRWGPSGGSPLHF. The whole variable domain, remainder taken from reference TRBV15 and TRBJ1-6, is DAMVIQNPRYQVTQFGKPVTLSCSQTLNHNVMYWYQQKSSQAPKLLFHYYDKDFNNEADTPDNFQSRRPNTSFCFLDIRSPGLGDTAMYLCATSRWGPSGGSPLHFGNGTRLTVT.

This sequence joins TRBV9 and TRBJ1-3; D is perhaps TRBD1 (5 bases). Deletions cut 3 bases from V and 0 bases from J, with 16 bases between. The CDR3 totals 17 residues. CDR1 and CDR2 from the germline V gene are SGDLS and YYNGEE. This chain's CDR3 is CASSAYLDSNSGNTIYF. The CDR3 coding sequence is TGTGCCAGCAGCGCCTACCTCGACAGTAACTCTGGAAACACCATATATTTT.

V gene TRBV9 combines with J gene TRBJ2-2; the match to TRBD1 covers 9 bases. In germline, CDR1 is SGDLS, CDR2 YYNGEE. The CDR3 runs to 17 residues. V lost 4 bases, J lost 5 bases, and 12 bases stayed unmatched. The CDR3 region is CASSTPGQGIETGELFF. The CDR3 region has the DNA TGTGCCAGCAGCACCCCGGGACAGGGCATTGAGACCGGGGAGCTGTTTTTT.

The chain uses TRBV28 and TRBJ2-1, with TRBD2 matching 8 bases. J gave up 7 bases and V 7 bases, and 12 bases lay outside the gene matches. The CDR3 loop spans 15 amino acids. Germline values: CDR1 MDHEN, CDR2 SYDVKM. CDR3 sequence: CASTERETGRNEQFF. The CDR3 DNA is TGTGCCAGCACAGAGCGGGAGACGGGAAGGAATGAGCAGTTCTTC.

The V gene is TRBV7-9, the J gene TRBJ1-2; D is uncertain. Per germline, CDR1 SEHNR and CDR2 FQNEAQ (reference sequence). The CDR3 consists of 15 residues. V dropped 2 bases and J dropped 2 bases, with 12 bases sitting between them. CDR3 sequence reads: CASSLTALGNYGYTF. Here the CDR3 DNA reads TGTGCCAGCAGCTTAACCGCCCTCGGGAACTATGGCTACACCTTC.

The chain uses TRBV7-2 and TRBJ2-1, with 13 positions matching TRBD2. V trimming: 3 bases; J trimming: 7 bases; junction bases outside the gene matches: 3. CDR1 is SGHTA, CDR2 FQGNSA, per germline. CDR3 length: 15 residues. The CDR3 is CASSFTSGRENEQFF. CDR3 coding DNA: TGTGCCAGCAGCTTTACTAGCGGGAGGGAGAATGAGCAGTTCTTC.

This clone has just one count. The V call is TRBV18, the J call TRBJ2-7; the D gene is possibly TRBD1 (5 bases). Trimming removed 0 bases at V and 1 base at J, with 13 bases between. The germline V gene has CDR1 KGHSH and CDR2 LQKENI. The CDR3 length is 16 residues. CDR3: CASSPPWPGRSYEQYF. CDR3 DNA sequence: TGTGCCAGCTCACCACCGTGGCCAGGGCGATCCTACGAGCAGTACTTC.

The V call is TRBV7-9, the J call TRBJ1-2, with D possibly being TRBD1 (6 bases). Trimming pared 3 bases from V and 6 bases from J, leaving 29 bases between. Germline V gives CDR1 SEHNR, CDR2 FQNEAQ (reference sequence). The CDR3 contains 19 residues. CDR3 DNA sequence: TGTGCCAGCAGCTTTATCCCCTTGTGGCGGGTCGGGGGGCACGATGGCTACACCTTC. Translation: CASSFIPLWRVGGHDGYTF.

The gene calls are TRBV7-6 and TRBJ2-5; 8 bases map to TRBD1. After removal of 4 bases from V and 0 bases from J, the junction contained 4 bases not matched to a gene. The CDR3 runs to 15 residues. Germline V gene sequence: CDR1 SGHVS, CDR2 FNYEAQ. Here the CDR3 DNA reads TGTGCCAGCAGCTCTCGGACAGGGTACCAAGAGACCCAGTACTTC. Protein: CASSSRTGYQETQYF.

This clone was detected a few times. V usage is TRBV28 and J usage is TRBJ2-7, with TRBD1 identical over 7 bases. Trimming removed 7 bases from V and 5 bases from J; junction bases left unmatched: 8. Germline V gene data show CDR1 as MDHEN and CDR2 as SYDVKM. This CDR3 has 13 residues. The CDR3 here is CASTRQGPHEQYF. Written as DNA, the CDR3 is TGTGCCAGCACCAGACAGGGCCCCCACGAGCAGTACTTC.

This chain links TRBV4-1 with TRBJ1-5, with D uncertain. Trimming took off 3 bases at V and 0 bases at J, with 9 bases between the two ends. Germline V gives CDR1 MGHRA, CDR2 YSYEKL. The CDR3 runs 15 residues. The CDR3 coding sequence is TGCGCCAGCAGCCAGGAGCCTTATAGCAATCAGCCCCAGCATTTT. Translating it yields CASSQEPYSNQPQHF.

In nucleotides, the CDR3 is TGTGCCAGCAGCGTTCACCTGGACCGAGGAGGAGAGCAGTACTTC. It specifies CASSVHLDRGGEQYF. The V gene is TRBV9, the J gene TRBJ2-7; possibly TRBD2 for D (5 bases). CDR3 size: 15 residues. In germline, CDR1 is SGDLS, CDR2 YYNGEE. The V end was cut by 2 bases, the J end by 7 bases, with 19 bases between.

The rearrangement joins TRBV24-1 to TRBJ2-6; D perhaps matches TRBD1 (6 bases). The CDR3 contains 18 residues. V shed 0 bases and J shed 0 bases, with 11 bases lying between them. From germline, CDR1 is KGHDR and CDR2 SFDVKD. CDR3 coding DNA: TGTGCCACCAGTGATTTGCCCCGGACAGACTCTGGGGCCAACGTCCTGACTTTC. The encoded protein is CATSDLPRTDSGANVLTF.